This T cell receptor (beta chain) was recorded in a study of CD8 T cells in ankylosing spondylitis. Study findings and constraints: Earlier literature documents some of the motif variants in reactive arthritis synovial fluid and blood. Significantly higher representation of disease-linked clones was reported for matched ankylosing spondylitis synovial fluid. The study identified a TCR beta motif of under ten highly homologous variants that appeared characteristic of ankylosing spondylitis blood. Disease-linked clones had a CD8+ phenotype and relatively low frequency in peripheral blood.

This clonotype was seen only a few times. Its specificity is unknown. TCRdb recomputed calls from the 5' RACE reads with MiXCR, one row per CDR3 protein. The sample contains about 340,000 distinct CDR3 sequences, roughly 14% of which appear only once. V was cut by 3 bases and J by 2 bases, with 22 bases left in between. The length of the CDR3 is 19 residues. In germline, CDR1 is SGHAT, CDR2 FQDESV (reference sequence). This clonotype was sampled from a male donor with ankylosing spondylitis or in good health (not recorded which). The chain has TRBV11-1 and TRBJ2-2; D ambiguous. The sequencing input was blood, either unsorted or a sorted T cell fraction (not recorded which). The CDR3 nucleotides read TGTGCCAGCAGCTTTACAAGGAGTCCTTATGTCCTTAACACCGGGGAGCTGTTTTTT. It translates to CASSFTRSPYVLNTGELFF.